Shown below are 26 T cell receptor beta chains from a single sample sequenced in a study of a mutant IDH1 vaccine in newly diagnosed glioma. No antigen has been assigned to these receptors. TCRdb keeps only in-frame clones here, not all; method: immunoSEQ multiplex PCR. The sample lists some 57,000 clones, around 84% seen once, with under 4.5% in the top ten. Time point indicated: week 35, safety follow-up. In the vaccine, a single dose held 300 ug of the mutant IDH1 20-mer peptide, along with topical imiquimod. The input for sequencing was PBMCs, taken from a glioma patient whose treatment included an IDH1 peptide vaccine. These receptors all stem from a woman aged 18-35 years with glioma.

The chain recombines TRBV25-1 with TRBJ2-5; weak D call: TRBD1 (7 bases). Germline V CDR1 and CDR2: MGHDK, SYGVNS. The CDR3 is made up of 14 amino acids. Between the trimmed V and J ends, which lost 3 bases and 2 bases, there was a span of 10 bases. The CDR3: CASSDRGRQETQYF. The CDR3 DNA sequence: TGTGCCAGCAGTGACAGGGGGAGGCAAGAGACCCAGTACTTC.

The chain has TRBV6-5 and TRBJ1-1; no reliable D call. Germline V gives CDR1 MNHEY, CDR2 SVGAGI. The CDR3 runs 14 residues. Trimming took 2 bases from V and 1 from J, leaving 8 bases between them. The CDR3 reads CASSYKAPNTEAFF. The CDR3 DNA sequence: TGTGCCAGCAGTTACAAGGCGCCGAACACTGAAGCTTTCTTT.

The rearrangement joins TRBV7-8 to TRBJ2-2; D remains ambiguous. Germline loops: CDR1 SGHVS, CDR2 FQNEAQ. The V and J ends lost 0 bases and 6 bases respectively, with 8 bases between them. This CDR3 is built from 14 residues. Here the CDR3 reads CASSLALGSGELFF. The CDR3 region has the DNA TGTGCCAGCAGCTTAGCGCTCGGTTCCGGGGAGCTGTTTTTT.

V usage is TRBV2 and J usage is TRBJ2-7; no firm D call. V lost 3 bases and J lost 3, with 6 bases in between. Germline values: CDR1 SNHLY, CDR2 FYNNEI. This CDR3 is built from 12 residues. The CDR3 region has the DNA TGTGCCAGCAGTGATTGGGGCTACGAGCAGTACTTC. Translation: CASSDWGYEQYF.

The rearrangement joins TRBV4-3 to TRBJ2-5; D gene unclear. The germline V and J ends were trimmed by 0 bases and 4 bases, with 9 bases remaining between them. Germline-derived CDR1 and CDR2 are LGHNA and YSLEER. CDR3 length: 14 amino acids. The CDR3 is CASSQDPGPETQYF. The CDR3 DNA sequence: TGCGCCAGCAGCCAAGATCCGGGTCCAGAGACCCAGTACTTC.

The V call is TRBV7-2, the J call TRBJ1-3; D not certain. The germline V and J ends were trimmed by 1 base and 0 bases, with 10 bases remaining between them. Germline CDR1 reads SGHTA; CDR2 reads FQGNSA. The length of the CDR3 is 16 residues. The CDR3 DNA reads as TGTGCCAGCAGCTTAGGACCTACCTTCTCTGGAAACACCATATATTTT. Protein sequence: CASSLGPTFSGNTIYF. The variable domain in full, with the rest retrieved from reference TRBV7-2 and TRBJ1-3, is GAGVSQSPSNKVTEKGKDVELRCDPISGHTALYWYRQSLGQGLEFLIYFQGNSAPDKSGLPSDRFSAERTGGSVSTLTIQRTQQEDSAVYLCASSLGPTFSGNTIYFGEGSWLTVV.

This chain joins TRBV10-3 and TRBJ1-2, with D perhaps TRBD1 (5 bases). Germline-derived CDR1 and CDR2 are ENHRY and SYGVKD. This CDR3 contains 16 residues. V was pared by 5 bases and J by 1 base, with 17 bases between. CDR3 protein: CAISTRQTDLNYGYTF. CDR3 DNA: TGTGCCATCAGTACAAGACAGACAGACCTTAACTATGGCTACACCTTC.

V and J are TRBV6-5 and TRBJ1-4; TRBD1 aligns across 7 bases. Germline CDR1 reads MNHEY; CDR2 reads SVGAGI. The CDR3 totals 13 residues. V gave up 6 bases and J gave up 8 bases; unmatched junction bases: 6. The CDR3 nucleotides read TGTGCCAGCAGCTTGGTGACAGGGGAAAAACTGTTTTTT. Translation gives CASSLVTGEKLFF.

The gene calls are TRBV6-5 and TRBJ1-3; D might be TRBD1 (5 bases). Germline V CDR1 and CDR2: MNHEY, SVGAGI. This CDR3 is built from 14 residues. Trimming pared 8 bases from V and 0 bases from J, leaving 11 bases between. CDR3 protein: CASQGLLSGNTIYF. The CDR3 bases are TGTGCCAGCCAGGGACTGCTCTCTGGAAACACCATATATTTT.

CDR3: CASSVSDAGRETQYF. In DNA form, the CDR3 reads TGTGCCAGCAGCGTTTCGGATGCGGGTAGAGAGACCCAGTACTTC. The chain uses TRBV9 and TRBJ2-5, with a weak D call TRBD2 (5 bases). CDR1 SGDLS and CDR2 YYNGEE come from the germline V gene. Deletions cut 2 bases from V and 4 bases from J, with 15 bases between. The CDR3 contains 15 residues.

The genes are TRBV5-1 and TRBJ2-3; D may be TRBD1 (5 bases). The V and J ends lost 0 bases and 2 bases respectively, with 7 bases between them. Germline V gene sequence: CDR1 SGHRS, CDR2 YFSETQ. The length of the CDR3 is 14 residues. The CDR3: CASSLETVTDTQYF. The CDR3 nucleotides read TGCGCCAGCAGCTTGGAGACAGTCACAGATACGCAGTATTTT.

The chain joins TRBV4-1 to TRBJ1-4; a weak D match, TRBD1 (5 bases). From germline, CDR1 is MGHRA and CDR2 YSYEKL. The CDR3 is made up of 13 amino acids. The V and J ends lost 4 bases and 7 bases respectively, with 10 bases between them. This CDR3 is CASSLDSGEKLFF. For the CDR3, the DNA is TGCGCCAGCAGCCTTGACAGTGGTGAAAAACTGTTTTTT.

This sequence joins TRBV7-9 and TRBJ1-3; D gene uncertain. The CDR3 loop spans 14 amino acids. Per germline, CDR1 SEHNR and CDR2 FQNEAQ (reference sequence). The V gene lost 5 bases and the J gene lost 1 base, with 9 bases spanning the gap. CDR3 amino acids: CASSDPGSGNTIYF. The CDR3 DNA reads as TGTGCCAGCAGCGACCCGGGGTCTGGAAACACCATATATTTT.

The J gene is TRBJ1-1, the V gene TRBV5-1; 8 nucleotides line up with TRBD1. Trimming cost V 3 bases and J 1 base; bases outside gene matches: 11. Germline CDR1 and CDR2: SGHRS and YFSETQ. The CDR3 length is 17 residues. Here the CDR3 DNA reads TGCGCCAGCAGCTCTGCGGGGACAGGCCTAAGGAACACTGAAGCTTTCTTT. It is translated as CASSSAGTGLRNTEAFF.

J is TRBJ2-7 and V is TRBV5-1; D is unresolved. CDR1 SGHRS and CDR2 YFSETQ come from the germline V gene. V was clipped by 0 bases and J by 4 bases, with 5 bases between them. This CDR3 spans 12 amino acids. Written as DNA, the CDR3 is TGCGCCAGCAGCTTGGCCAGGTACGAGCAGTACTTC. This gives the protein CASSLARYEQYF.

The chain links TRBV4-3 to TRBJ2-7; 7 bases match TRBD1. Germline trimming cut 4 bases from V and 0 bases from J; bases unmatched to any gene: 3. Germline lookup yields CDR1 LGHNA and CDR2 YSLEER. The CDR3 covers 14 residues. Here the CDR3 reads CASSRDRVSYEQYF. Here the CDR3 DNA reads TGCGCCAGCAGCCGAGACAGGGTCTCCTACGAGCAGTACTTC.

The CDR3: CASSEARASGTGDTQYF. CDR3 sequence (DNA): TGTGCCAGCAGTGAAGCGAGGGCTAGCGGAACCGGGGATACGCAGTATTTT. V gene TRBV6-4 combines with J gene TRBJ2-3; 7 positions agree with TRBD2. Germline loops: CDR1 MRHNA, CDR2 SNTAGT. The junction had 15 bases not matched to a gene; V was cut back by 3 bases and J by 6 bases. The CDR3 runs to 17 residues.

This clone is a singleton in its sample. The chain is built from TRBV2 and TRBJ1-1; D is unresolved. Germline V CDR1 and CDR2: SNHLY, FYNNEI. The CDR3 consists of 14 residues. V lost 4 bases and J lost 4, with 13 bases in between. The CDR3 sequence: CASSGETGTTEAFF. In DNA form, the CDR3 reads TGTGCCAGCAGTGGGGAAACGGGAACCACTGAAGCTTTCTTT.

This rearrangement joins TRBV2 to TRBJ2-7; the D call may be TRBD1 or TRBD2 (5 bases each). Germline values: CDR1 SNHLY, CDR2 FYNNEI. The CDR3 length is 17 residues. Trimming took off 10 bases at V and 0 bases at J, with 25 bases between the two ends. DNA of the CDR3: TGTGCCATCACTCCCCGGAAGGCCCGGGACGTCTCCTACGAGCAGTACTTC. It yields the protein CAITPRKARDVSYEQYF.

The genes are TRBV4-2 and TRBJ2-7; 9 bases fit TRBD2. The CDR3 is 15 residues long. Looked up from germline, CDR1 is LGHNA and CDR2 is YNFKEQ. The ends lost 1 base at V and 6 bases at J; junction bases unmatched: 7. CDR3 sequence: CASSQGPSGRSEQYF. CDR3 DNA sequence: TGTGCCAGCAGCCAAGGACCCAGCGGGAGGTCCGAGCAGTACTTC.

The chain couples TRBV5-4 to TRBJ2-5, with TRBD2 matching over 10 bases. The CDR3 contains 15 residues. In germline, CDR1 is SGHNT, CDR2 YYREEE (reference sequence). The junction had 4 bases not matched to a gene; V was cut back by 0 bases and J by 5 bases. The CDR3: CASSLAGSGGETQYF. The CDR3 coding sequence is TGTGCCAGCAGCTTGGCTGGTAGCGGGGGGGAGACCCAGTACTTC.

The chain employs TRBV7-2 and TRBJ2-7; D may correspond to TRBD1 or TRBD2 (5 bases each). Germline V gives CDR1 SGHTA, CDR2 FQGNSA. The V gene lost 1 base and the J gene lost 6 bases, with 16 bases spanning the gap. The CDR3 consists of 15 residues. The CDR3 loop reads CASSLGGKDLFEQYF. CDR3 bases: TGTGCCAGCAGCTTAGGGGGGAAGGACCTTTTCGAGCAGTACTTC.

The rearrangement joins TRBV19 to TRBJ2-1, with 10 bases that match TRBD1. The J segment lost 3 bases and the V segment lost 5 bases, leaving 7 bases of the junction unmatched. Germline assignment: CDR1 LNHDA and CDR2 SQIVND (reference sequence). This CDR3 spans 16 amino acids. CDR3 residues: CASSSRQGANYNEQFF. The DNA of the CDR3 is TGTGCCAGTAGTTCGAGACAGGGGGCTAACTACAATGAGCAGTTCTTC.

The rearrangement joins TRBV6-1 to TRBJ2-1, with 12 positions matching TRBD2. The CDR3 extends over 18 amino acids. Germline lookup yields CDR1 MNHNS and CDR2 SASEGT. V shed 3 bases and J 3 bases; nucleotides not matched to a gene: 9. In DNA form, the CDR3 reads TGTGCCAGCAGTGACCTAGCGGGAGGGCCGCTAATCTACAATGAGCAGTTCTTC. It codes for CASSDLAGGPLIYNEQFF.

The rearrangement uses TRBV5-4 and TRBJ1-4; D not resolved. The CDR3 loop spans 14 amino acids. V lost 0 bases and J lost 2, with 5 bases in between. Germline V lookup: CDR1 SGHNT, CDR2 YYREEE (reference sequence). The chain's CDR3 is CASSLGGTNEKLFF. Here the CDR3 DNA reads TGTGCCAGCAGCTTGGGTGGGACTAATGAAAAACTGTTTTTT.

The rearrangement links TRBV5-1 to TRBJ2-1; possible D gene TRBD2, 5 bases. The germline CDR1 and CDR2 sequences are SGHRS and YFSETQ. The CDR3 has 13 residues. The ends were cut back, 0 bases at V and 9 bases at J, with 10 bases in the middle. CDR3 in amino acids: CASSLAGSVEQFF. CDR3 coding DNA: TGCGCCAGCAGCTTGGCCGGTAGCGTTGAGCAGTTCTTC.